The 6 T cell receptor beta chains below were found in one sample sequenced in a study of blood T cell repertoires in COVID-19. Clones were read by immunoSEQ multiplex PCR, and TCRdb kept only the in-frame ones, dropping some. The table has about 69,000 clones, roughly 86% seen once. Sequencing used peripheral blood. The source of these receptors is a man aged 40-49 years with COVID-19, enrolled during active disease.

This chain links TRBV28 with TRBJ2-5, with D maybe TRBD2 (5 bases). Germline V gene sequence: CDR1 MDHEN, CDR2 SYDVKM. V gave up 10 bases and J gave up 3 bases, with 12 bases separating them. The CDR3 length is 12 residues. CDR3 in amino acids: CAIYPEEETQYF. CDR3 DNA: TGTGCCATCTACCCGGAGGAAGAGACCCAGTACTTC.

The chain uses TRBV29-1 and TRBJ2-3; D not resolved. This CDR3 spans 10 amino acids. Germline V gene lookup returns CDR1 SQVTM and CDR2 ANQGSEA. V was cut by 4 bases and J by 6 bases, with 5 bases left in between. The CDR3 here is CSVARDTQYF. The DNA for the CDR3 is TGCAGCGTTGCGCGGGATACGCAGTATTTT.

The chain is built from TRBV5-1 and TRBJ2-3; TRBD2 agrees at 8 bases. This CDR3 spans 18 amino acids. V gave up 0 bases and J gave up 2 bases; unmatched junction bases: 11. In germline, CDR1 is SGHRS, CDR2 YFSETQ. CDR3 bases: TGCGCCAGCAGCTTGGAGGGAGCGGGGGCCTCTTTCACAGATACGCAGTATTTT. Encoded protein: CASSLEGAGASFTDTQYF.

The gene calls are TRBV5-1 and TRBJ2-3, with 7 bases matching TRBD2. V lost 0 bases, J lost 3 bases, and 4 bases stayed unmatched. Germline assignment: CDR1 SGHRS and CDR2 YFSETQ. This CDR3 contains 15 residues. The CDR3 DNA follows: TGCGCCAGCAGCTTGGTGCAGCGGGGAACAGATACGCAGTATTTT. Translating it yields CASSLVQRGTDTQYF.

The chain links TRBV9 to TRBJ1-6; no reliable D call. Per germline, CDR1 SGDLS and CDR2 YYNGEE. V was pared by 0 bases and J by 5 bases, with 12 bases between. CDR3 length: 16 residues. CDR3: CASSVGGVWDNSPLHF. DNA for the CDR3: TGTGCCAGCAGCGTAGGCGGGGTTTGGGATAATTCACCCCTCCACTTT.

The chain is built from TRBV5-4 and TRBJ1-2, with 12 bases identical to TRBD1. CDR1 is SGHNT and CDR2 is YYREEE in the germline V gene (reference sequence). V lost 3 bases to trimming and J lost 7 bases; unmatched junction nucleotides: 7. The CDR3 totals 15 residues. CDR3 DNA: TGTGCCAGCAGCTCGCCGGGACAGGGGGCTAGTGGCTACACCTTC. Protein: CASSSPGQGASGYTF. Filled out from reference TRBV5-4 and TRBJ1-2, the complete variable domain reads ETGVTQSPTHLIKTRGQQVTLRCSSQSGHNTVSWYQQALGQGPQFIFQYYREEENGRGNFPPRFSGLQFPNYSSELNVNALELDDSALYLCASSSPGQGASGYTFGSGTRLTVV.